The 2 T cell receptor beta chains below all came from one sample that was sequenced in a study of CD8 T cells in ankylosing spondylitis. TCRdb fed the 5' RACE reads into MiXCR, producing one record per CDR3 protein. The repertoire holds about 320,000 distinct CDR3 sequences, roughly 12% seen once, with about 10% in the top ten. The sample was blood, either unsorted or a sorted T cell fraction (not recorded which). These TCRs come from a female donor with ankylosing spondylitis or in good health (not recorded which).

Many counts were recorded for this clonotype. The rearrangement joins TRBV10-3 to TRBJ1-2; D is possibly TRBD1 (6 bases). V was shortened by 5 bases and J by 6 bases, with 16 bases between the two germline ends. CDR1 is ENHRY and CDR2 is SYGVKD in the germline V gene. This CDR3 has 14 amino acids. The CDR3 DNA sequence: TGTGCCATCAGTCTCCTTCTCCGACAGGATGGCTACACCTTC. It translates to CAISLLLRQDGYTF.

This clonotype came up a few times. This sequence joins TRBV21-1 and TRBJ1-4; TRBD1 is taken as the D call from the table, unchecked against the DNA. TRBV21-1 is an annotated pseudogene. The CDR3 is 16 residues long. The CDR3 here is CASSKERRRGDEKLFF. In nucleotides, the CDR3 is TGTGCCAGCAGCAAAGAAAGGAGGAGAGGGGATGAAAAACTGTTTTTT.